This T cell receptor (beta chain) was identified in a study of blood T cell repertoires in COVID-19. In the study overall: Sites in the United States, Italy and Spain provided acute and convalescent COVID-19 samples. PBMCs, B-cell-depleted T cells, or T cells were the source of the cDNA or gDNA that made up the material.

Original processing notes: For nucleated cells, counts were estimated from reference gene primer amplification. TCRdb's copy holds only in-frame clones and misses some; the assay was immunoSEQ multiplex PCR. V, J and clone size are taken as reported in that table, and D and trimming were inferred from the DNA itself. There are 300,000 to 350,000 clones in the sample; 88% occur only once, and about 7% lies in the top ten. The Seattle patients, enrolled during active infection, were followed longitudinally. This CDR3 spans 15 amino acids. Per germline, CDR1 SGHTA and CDR2 FQGTGA. The V end was cut by 1 base, the J end by 2 bases, with 8 bases between.

The TCR originated in a woman in her sixties or seventies with COVID-19, enrolled during active disease. The sequenced material came from peripheral blood. This rearrangement joins TRBV7-3 to TRBJ2-2, with TRBD1 as a possible D gene (5 bases). CDR3 sequence (DNA): TGTGCCAGCAGCTTAAGTCAGGGCAACACCGGGGAGCTGTTTTTT. Its protein product is CASSLSQGNTGELFF.